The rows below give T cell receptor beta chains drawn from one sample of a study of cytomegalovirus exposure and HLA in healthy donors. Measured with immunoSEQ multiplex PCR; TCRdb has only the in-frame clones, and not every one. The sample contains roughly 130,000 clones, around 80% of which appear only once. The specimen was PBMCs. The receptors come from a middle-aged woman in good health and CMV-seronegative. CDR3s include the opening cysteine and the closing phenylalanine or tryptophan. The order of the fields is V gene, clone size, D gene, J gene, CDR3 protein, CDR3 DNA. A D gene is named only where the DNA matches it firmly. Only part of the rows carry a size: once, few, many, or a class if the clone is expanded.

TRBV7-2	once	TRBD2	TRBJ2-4	CASSFLQDTGGIQYF	TGTGCCAGCAGCTTCCTACAAGACACGGGGGGCATTCAGTACTTC
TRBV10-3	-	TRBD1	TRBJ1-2	CAISGTGTGFQYGYTF	TGTGCCATCAGTGGGACCGGGACAGGGTTTCAATATGGCTACACCTTC
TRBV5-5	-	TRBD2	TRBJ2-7	CASSWGGDPGYEQYF	TGTGCCAGCAGCTGGGGGGGGGATCCGGGCTACGAGCAGTACTTC
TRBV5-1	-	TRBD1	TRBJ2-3	CASSIGTGSPSDTQYF	TGCGCCAGCAGCATCGGGACAGGCTCTCCATCAGATACGCAGTATTTT
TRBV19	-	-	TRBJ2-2	CASSSSTLPPTGELFF	TGTGCCAGTAGCTCTTCGACTCTTCCTCCCACCGGGGAGCTGTTTTTT
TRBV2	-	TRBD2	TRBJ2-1	CASRGLAGRGGQFF	TGTGCCAGCAGGGGACTAGCAGGGCGAGGTGGGCAGTTCTTC
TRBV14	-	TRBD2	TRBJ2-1	CASSQVLLAGINEQFF	TGTGCCAGCAGCCAAGTTCTCCTAGCGGGAATAAATGAGCAGTTCTTC
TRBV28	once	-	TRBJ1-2	CASRGTIGGYTF	TGTGCCAGCAGAGGGACTATTGGGGGCTACACCTTC
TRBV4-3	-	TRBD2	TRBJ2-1	CASSQDTTSGGGNEQFF	TGCGCCAGCAGCCAAGATACGACTAGCGGGGGAGGCAATGAGCAGTTCTTC
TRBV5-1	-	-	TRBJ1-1	CASSSQGPEAFF	TGCGCCAGCAGCTCTCAGGGGCCTGAAGCTTTCTTT
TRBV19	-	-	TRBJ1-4	CASSVGGVSEKLFF	TGTGCCAGTAGCGTAGGAGGAGTCTCTGAAAAACTGTTTTTT
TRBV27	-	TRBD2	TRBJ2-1	CARSPRLAGVGYEQFF	TGTGCCCGCAGTCCCCGACTAGCGGGAGTCGGGTATGAGCAGTTCTTC
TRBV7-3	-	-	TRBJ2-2	CASSSDTGELFF	TGTGCCAGCAGCTCCGACACCGGGGAGCTGTTTTTT
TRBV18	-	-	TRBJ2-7	CASSSNSWGGGTYEQYF	TGTGCCAGCTCATCCAATAGCTGGGGGGGCGGAACCTACGAGCAGTACTTC
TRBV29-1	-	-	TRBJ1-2	CSVIEGASNYGYTF	TGCAGCGTAATCGAGGGAGCGTCAAACTATGGCTACACCTTC
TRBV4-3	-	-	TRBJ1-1	CASSQDDISEAFF	TGCGCCAGCAGCCAAGATGACATATCTGAAGCTTTCTTT
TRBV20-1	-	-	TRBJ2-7	CSARQGPEQYF	TGCAGTGCTAGACAGGGCCCCGAGCAGTACTTC
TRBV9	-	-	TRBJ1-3	CASSVGVGAHSGNTIYF	TGTGCCAGCAGCGTAGGGGTAGGGGCACACTCTGGAAACACCATATATTTT
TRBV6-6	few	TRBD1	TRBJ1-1	CASNTGQGGETEAFF	TGTGCCAGCAACACTGGACAGGGAGGAGAGACTGAAGCTTTCTTT
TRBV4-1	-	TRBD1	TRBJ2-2	CASSHLTGDANTGELFF	TGCGCCAGCAGCCATCTTACAGGGGACGCGAACACCGGGGAGCTGTTTTTT
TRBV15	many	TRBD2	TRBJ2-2	CATSLGLAGDHTGELFF	TGTGCCACCAGCCTGGGGCTAGCGGGAGACCACACCGGGGAGCTGTTTTTT
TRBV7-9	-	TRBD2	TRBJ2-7	CASSFGPGLAGVGEQYF	TGTGCCAGCAGCTTCGGCCCGGGACTAGCGGGAGTGGGCGAGCAGTACTTC
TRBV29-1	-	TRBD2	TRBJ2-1	CSVGAGGQTTEQFF	TGCAGCGTTGGAGCGGGAGGCCAAACTACCGAGCAGTTCTTC
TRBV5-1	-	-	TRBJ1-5	CASSQDSGNQPQHF	TGCGCCAGCAGCCAAGACAGCGGCAATCAGCCCCAGCATTTT
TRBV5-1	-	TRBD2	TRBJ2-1	CASSQRVSGGYNEQFF	TGCGCCAGCAGCCAAAGGGTCAGCGGGGGGTACAATGAGCAGTTCTTC
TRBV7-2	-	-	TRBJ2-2	CASSLVGGGNTGELFF	TGTGCCAGCAGCTTAGTTGGGGGCGGGAACACCGGGGAGCTGTTTTTT
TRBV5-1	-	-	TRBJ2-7	CASSLGSGFTEQYF	TGCGCCAGCAGCTTGGGTTCAGGGTTTACCGAGCAGTACTTC
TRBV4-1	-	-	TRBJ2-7	CASSQGRGFEQYF	TGCGCCAGCAGCCAAGGGCGCGGGTTTGAGCAGTACTTC